This TCR beta chain was recorded in a study of T cell responses to AZD1222 COVID-19 vaccine. On this clone: Its matching antigen is unknown.

Measured with immunoSEQ multiplex PCR; TCRdb has only the in-frame clones, and not every one. The sample contains approximately 200,000 clones, roughly nine tenths of which appear only once. Study conclusions and caveats: Most donors were white British, females outnumbered males, and clonal diversity was possibly underestimated.

This CDR3 has 17 amino acids. J lost 3 bases, V lost 0 bases, and 10 bases had no gene match. The sample was peripheral blood, taken 28 days after the second AZD1222 dose. This TCR derives from an adult who received the AZD1222 COVID-19 vaccine. The rearrangement links TRBV5-3 to TRBJ2-5; 8 bases match TRBD1. TRBV5-3 is an ORF, with its function uncertain. The CDR3 DNA follows: TGTGCCAGAAGCTTGGCCGGGGCCGACAGGGGTGAAGAGACCCAGTACTTC. It specifies CARSLAGADRGEETQYF.